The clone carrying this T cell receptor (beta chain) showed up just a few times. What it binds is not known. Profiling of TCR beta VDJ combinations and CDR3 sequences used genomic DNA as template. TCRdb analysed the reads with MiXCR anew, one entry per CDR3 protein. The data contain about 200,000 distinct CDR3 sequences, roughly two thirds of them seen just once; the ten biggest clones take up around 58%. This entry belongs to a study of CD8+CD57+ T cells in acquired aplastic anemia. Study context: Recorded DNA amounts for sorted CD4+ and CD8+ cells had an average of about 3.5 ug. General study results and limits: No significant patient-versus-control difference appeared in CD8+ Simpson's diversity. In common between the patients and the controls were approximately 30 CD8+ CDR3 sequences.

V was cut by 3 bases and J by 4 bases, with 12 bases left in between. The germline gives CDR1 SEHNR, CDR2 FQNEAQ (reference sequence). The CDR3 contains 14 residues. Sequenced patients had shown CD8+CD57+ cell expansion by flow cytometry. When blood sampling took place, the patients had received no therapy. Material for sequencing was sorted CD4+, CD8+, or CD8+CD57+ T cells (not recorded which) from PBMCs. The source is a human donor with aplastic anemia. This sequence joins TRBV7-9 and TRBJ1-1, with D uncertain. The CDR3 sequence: CASSFTGRSTEAFF. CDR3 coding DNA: TGTGCCAGCAGCTTTACTGGCCGGAGCACTGAAGCTTTCTTT.